The sequence of this TCR beta chain was determined in a study of CD8+ T cells in alopecia areata. Once RNA had been extracted, it was reverse transcribed into cDNA to act as the sequencing template. Data came from immunoSEQ multiplex PCR; TCRdb stores just in-frame clones and leaves some out. Among about 200,000 clones, just over 55% were seen once, and the ten largest hold nearly 5%. A word on this clone: Its matching antigen is unknown.

Germline V gene sequence: CDR1 SEHNR, CDR2 FQNEAQ (reference sequence). The CDR3 spans 14 residues. The germline V and J ends were trimmed by 1 base and 4 bases, with 10 bases remaining between them. Study results and caveats: Scalp sample sequencing also detects resident alphabeta T cells of normal skin. Compared with normal scalp, lesional scalp had higher clonality and more expanded CD8+ clones. Mice showed TCR sharing more clearly than patients did, possibly owing to HLA.

PBMCs yielded sorted CD4+ and CD8+ T cells. The sequenced sample consisted of CD8+ T cells sorted from blood. This receptor was obtained from a human donor in good health. V gene TRBV7-9 combines with J gene TRBJ1-2; D is uncertain. The CDR3: CASSLEGGSYGYTF. The CDR3 DNA sequence: TGTGCCAGCAGCTTAGAAGGAGGGAGCTATGGCTACACCTTC.